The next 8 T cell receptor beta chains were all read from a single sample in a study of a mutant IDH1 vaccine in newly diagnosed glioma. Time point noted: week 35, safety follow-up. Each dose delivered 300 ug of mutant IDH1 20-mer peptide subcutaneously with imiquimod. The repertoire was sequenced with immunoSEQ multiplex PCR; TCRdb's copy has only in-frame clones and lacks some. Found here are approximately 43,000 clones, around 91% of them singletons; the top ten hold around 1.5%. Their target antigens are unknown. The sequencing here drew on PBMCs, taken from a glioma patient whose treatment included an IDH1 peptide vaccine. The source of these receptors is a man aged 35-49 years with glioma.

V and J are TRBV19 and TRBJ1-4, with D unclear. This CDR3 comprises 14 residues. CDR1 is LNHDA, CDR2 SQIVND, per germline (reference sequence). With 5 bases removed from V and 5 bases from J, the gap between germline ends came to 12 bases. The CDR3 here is CASSSPGLNEKLFF. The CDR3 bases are TGTGCCAGTAGTTCTCCCGGATTGAATGAAAAACTGTTTTTT.

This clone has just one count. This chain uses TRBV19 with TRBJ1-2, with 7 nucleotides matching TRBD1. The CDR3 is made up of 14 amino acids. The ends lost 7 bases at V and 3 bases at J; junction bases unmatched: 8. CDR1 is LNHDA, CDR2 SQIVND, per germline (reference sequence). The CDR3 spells CASTLGQTYYGYTF. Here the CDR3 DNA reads TGTGCCAGTACCTTGGGACAGACCTACTATGGCTACACCTTC.

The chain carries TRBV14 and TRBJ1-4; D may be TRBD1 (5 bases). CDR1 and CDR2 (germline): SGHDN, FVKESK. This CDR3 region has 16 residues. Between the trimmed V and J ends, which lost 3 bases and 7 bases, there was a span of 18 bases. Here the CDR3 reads CASSQFGTPTAEKLFF. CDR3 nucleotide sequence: TGTGCCAGCAGCCAGTTCGGGACCCCCACTGCTGAAAAACTGTTTTTT.

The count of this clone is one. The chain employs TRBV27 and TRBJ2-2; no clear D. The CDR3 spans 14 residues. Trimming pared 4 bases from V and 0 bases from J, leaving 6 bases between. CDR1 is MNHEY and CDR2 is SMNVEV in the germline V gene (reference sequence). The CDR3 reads CASSYAANTGELFF. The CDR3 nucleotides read TGTGCCAGCAGTTACGCGGCGAACACCGGGGAGCTGTTTTTT.

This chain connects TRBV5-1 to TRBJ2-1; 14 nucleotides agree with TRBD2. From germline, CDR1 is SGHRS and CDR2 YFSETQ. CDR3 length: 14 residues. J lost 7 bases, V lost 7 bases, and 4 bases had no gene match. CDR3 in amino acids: CASHGTSGSNEQFF. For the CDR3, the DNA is TGCGCCAGCCACGGGACTAGCGGGAGTAATGAGCAGTTCTTC.

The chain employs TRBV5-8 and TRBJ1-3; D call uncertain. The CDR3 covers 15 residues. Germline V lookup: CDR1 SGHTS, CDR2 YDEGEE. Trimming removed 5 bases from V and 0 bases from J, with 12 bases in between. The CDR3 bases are TGTGCCAGCAGTATGGGGATCACCTCTGGAAACACCATATATTTT. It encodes CASSMGITSGNTIYF.

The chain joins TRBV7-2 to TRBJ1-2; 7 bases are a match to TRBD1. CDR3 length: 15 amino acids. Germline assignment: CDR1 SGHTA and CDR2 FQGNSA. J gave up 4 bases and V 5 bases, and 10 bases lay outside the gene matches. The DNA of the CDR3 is TGTGCCAGCAGCCTCGACAGGGAGGCAAGCTATGGCTACACCTTC. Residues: CASSLDREASYGYTF.

The CDR3 spells CASRGDRWTEAFF. CDR3 nucleotide sequence: TGTGCCAGCAGGGGGGACCGGTGGACTGAAGCTTTCTTT. The rearrangement uses TRBV6-1 and TRBJ1-1; D is possibly TRBD1 (5 bases). V was pared by 6 bases and J by 5 bases, with 13 bases between. Germline lookup yields CDR1 MNHNS and CDR2 SASEGT. The CDR3 loop spans 13 amino acids.